This T cell receptor beta chain emerged from a study of shared clonotypes between healthy human individuals. Clones were sequenced by immunoSEQ multiplex PCR, and TCRdb holds only the in-frame ones, with some missing. Of about a million clones in the sample, about 72% were seen once. A single count supports this clone. Per the germline V gene, CDR1 is ENHRY and CDR2 is SYGVKD. Trimming took off 3 bases at V and 6 bases at J, with 14 bases between the two ends. CDR3 length: 14 residues. The material sequenced was memory CD4+ T cells from PBMCs. Noted subset: CD45RA-negative fraction. This clonotype was obtained from a man between 18 and 35 years old in good health. Some clones in this sample may be carry-over from other donors' samples. This chain uses TRBV10-3 with TRBJ1-2; maybe TRBD1 (6 bases). For the CDR3, the DNA is TGTGCCATCAGTGACTCGGGGACAACGGATGGCTACACCTTC. It yields the protein CAISDSGTTDGYTF.